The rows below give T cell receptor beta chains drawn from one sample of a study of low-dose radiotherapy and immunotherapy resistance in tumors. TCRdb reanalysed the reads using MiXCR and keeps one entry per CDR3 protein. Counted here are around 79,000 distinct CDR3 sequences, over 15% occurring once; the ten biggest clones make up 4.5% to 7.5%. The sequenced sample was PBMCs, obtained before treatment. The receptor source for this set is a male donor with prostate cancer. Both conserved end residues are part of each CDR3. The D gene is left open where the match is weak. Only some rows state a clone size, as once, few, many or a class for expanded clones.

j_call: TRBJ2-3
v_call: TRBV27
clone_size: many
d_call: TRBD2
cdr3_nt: TGTGCCAGCAGTTTAAGCGGGAGGGCCCTTCGTCCAGATACGCAGTATTTT
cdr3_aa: CASSLSGRALRPDTQYF

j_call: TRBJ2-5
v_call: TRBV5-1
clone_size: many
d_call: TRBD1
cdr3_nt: TGCGCCAGCAGCTTGGAGGGACAGGACCAAGAGACCCAGTACTTC
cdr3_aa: CASSLEGQDQETQYF

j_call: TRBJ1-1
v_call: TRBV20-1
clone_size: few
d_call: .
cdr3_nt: TGCAGTGCTAGAATAAGCGGACCCCTGAACACTGAAGCTTTCTTT
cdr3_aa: CSARISGPLNTEAFF

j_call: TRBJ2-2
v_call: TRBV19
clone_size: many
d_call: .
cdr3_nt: TGTGCCAGTAGTATGCGGCAGGGTACCGCCGGGGAGCTGTTTTTT
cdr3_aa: CASSMRQGTAGELFF

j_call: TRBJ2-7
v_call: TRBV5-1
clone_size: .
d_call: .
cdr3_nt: TGCGCCAGCAGAATTATAGGGACGGACGCTTCCTACGAGCAGTACTTC
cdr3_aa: CASRIIGTDASYEQYF

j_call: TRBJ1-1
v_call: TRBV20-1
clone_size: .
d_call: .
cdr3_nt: TGCAGTGCTAGAGAGTGGGGGGCCCGAAGAGCTTTCTTT
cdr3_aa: CSAREWGARRAFF

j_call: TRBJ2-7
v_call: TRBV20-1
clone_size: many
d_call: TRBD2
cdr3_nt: TGCAGTGCCAGAGAGAGAGGACTAGAATTTTACGAGCAGTACTTC
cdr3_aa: CSARERGLEFYEQYF

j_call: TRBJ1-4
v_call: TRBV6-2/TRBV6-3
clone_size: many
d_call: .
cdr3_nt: TGTGCCAGCAGTAGGACCGCCCCGGGAAAACTGTTTTTT
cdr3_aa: CASSRTAPGKLFF

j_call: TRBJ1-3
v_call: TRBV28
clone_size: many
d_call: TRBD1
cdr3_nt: TGTGCCAGCAGTTTGGACAGGGCGGCTGGAAACACCATATATTTT
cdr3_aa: CASSLDRAAGNTIYF

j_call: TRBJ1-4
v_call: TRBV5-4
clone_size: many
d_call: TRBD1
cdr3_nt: TGTGCCAGCAGCCCGGACAGGGTACAGGAAAAACTGTTTTTT
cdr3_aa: CASSPDRVQEKLFF

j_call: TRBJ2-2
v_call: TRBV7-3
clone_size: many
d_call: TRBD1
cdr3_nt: TGTGCCAGCAGCCCACGCGACAGGGGGAACACCGGGGAGCTGTTTTTT
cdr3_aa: CASSPRDRGNTGELFF

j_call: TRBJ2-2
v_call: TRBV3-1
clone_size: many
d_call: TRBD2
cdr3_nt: TGTGCCAGCAGCCAACTTGGGCTAGCGGGTCCAAACACCGGGGAGCTGTTTTTT
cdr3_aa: CASSQLGLAGPNTGELFF

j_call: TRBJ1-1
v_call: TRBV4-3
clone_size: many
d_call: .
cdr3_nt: TGCGCCAGCAGCCAACAACAGGGAGTTGAAGCTTTCTTT
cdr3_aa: CASSQQQGVEAFF

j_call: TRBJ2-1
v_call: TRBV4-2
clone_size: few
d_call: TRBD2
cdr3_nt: TGTGCCAGCAGCCAACAGGCGAGGGCTAGCGGGGTCTTACCCCCCGTTGAGCAGTTCTTC
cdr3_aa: CASSQQARASGVLPPVEQFF

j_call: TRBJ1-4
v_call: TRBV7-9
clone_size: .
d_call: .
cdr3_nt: TGTGCCAGCAGCTTAGGGACCCGGCCAAATGAAAAACTGTTTTTT
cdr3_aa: CASSLGTRPNEKLFF

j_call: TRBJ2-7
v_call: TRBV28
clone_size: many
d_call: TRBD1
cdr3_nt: TGTGCCAGCAGTCACAGGGGTAGCGAGCAGTACTTC
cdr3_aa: CASSHRGSEQYF

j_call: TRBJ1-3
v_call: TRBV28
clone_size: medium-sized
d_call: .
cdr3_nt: TGTGCCAGCACCTTATGGGACGGATCTGGAAACACCATATATTTT
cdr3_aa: CASTLWDGSGNTIYF

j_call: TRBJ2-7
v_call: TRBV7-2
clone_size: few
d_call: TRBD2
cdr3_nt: TGTGCCAGCAGCCAACGGACTAGCGGGGGGTACGAGCAGTACTTC
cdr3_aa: CASSQRTSGGYEQYF

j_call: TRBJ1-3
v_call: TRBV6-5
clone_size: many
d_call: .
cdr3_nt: TGTGCCAGCAGTTCCCGAGGAGACACTCACTCTGGAAACACCATATATTTT
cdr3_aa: CASSSRGDTHSGNTIYF